The entry below gives a single T cell receptor (beta chain) sequence along with its context. This entry is derived from a study of shared clonotypes between healthy human individuals. Repertoires were generated with immunoSEQ multiplex PCR, while TCRdb's copy carries only in-frame clones and drops some. The table lists 1,400,000 or so clones, just under 99% of them singletons. Germline loops: CDR1 SGHTS, CDR2 YDEGEE. With V trimmed by 1 base and J by 7 bases, 4 bases remained unmatched. The CDR3 contains 14 residues. The sequence was collected from a man between 25 and 39 years old in good health. The sample was naive CD4+ T cells sorted from blood. Subset denoted: CD45RA+ positively selected. The chain joins TRBV5-8 to TRBJ1-4; 7 bases align to TRBD1. In nucleotides, the CDR3 is TGTGCCAGCAGCTTGCGGCAGGGGGGTGAAAAACTGTTTTTT. It specifies CASSLRQGGEKLFF.